These 13 T cell receptor beta chains were sequenced from one sample in a study of cytomegalovirus exposure and HLA in healthy donors. The primer mix had 60 Vbeta and 13 Jbeta primers. Only in-frame clones appear in the TCRdb table, and some are missing; sequencing was by immunoSEQ multiplex PCR. This table holds 150,000 to 200,000 clones, roughly 85% found once. The source material was PBMCs. These receptors were obtained from a woman between 50 and 59 years old in good health and CMV-seronegative.

The chain carries TRBV28 and TRBJ2-7, with TRBD2 identical over 11 bases. Germline CDR1 and CDR2: MDHEN and SYDVKM. The V and J ends lost 6 bases and 0 bases, in that order; junction bases with no gene match: 4. This CDR3 comprises 15 residues. In DNA, the CDR3 is TGTGCCAGCAGGTTAGCGGGAGGGAGCTCCTACGAGCAGTACTTC. It encodes CASRLAGGSSYEQYF.

This chain connects TRBV5-1 to TRBJ1-6, with D perhaps TRBD1 (6 bases). The CDR3 sequence is 18 residues long. Trimming removed 4 bases at V and 7 bases at J, with 24 bases between. Germline CDR1 SGHRS, CDR2 YFSETQ. CDR3 protein: CASSLGPGHKSLNSPLHF. The CDR3 nucleotides read TGCGCCAGCAGCCTTGGCCCGGGACACAAAAGTTTAAATTCACCCCTCCACTTT. Combining the CDR3 with reference TRBV5-1 and TRBJ1-6 gives the whole variable domain KAGVTQTPRYLIKTRGQQVTLSCSPISGHRSVSWYQQTPGQGLQFLFEYFSETQRNKGNFPGRFSGRQFSNSRSEMNVSTLELGDSALYLCASSLGPGHKSLNSPLHFGNGTRLTVT.

The J gene is TRBJ2-1, the V gene TRBV29-1; TRBD2 matches 8 bases. V shed 4 bases and J 3 bases; nucleotides not matched to a gene: 5. The CDR3 has 14 residues. Germline V CDR1 and CDR2: SQVTM, ANQGSEA. The CDR3 coding sequence is TGCAGCGTTGTTACTAGCGGAGTCTACAATGAGCAGTTCTTC. This codes for CSVVTSGVYNEQFF.

The V and J genes are TRBV29-1 and TRBJ1-1; perhaps TRBD1 as D (5 bases). There are 12 residues in the CDR3. The V gene's germline CDR1 is SQVTM and CDR2 ANQGSEA. The ends were cut back, 6 bases at V and 6 bases at J, with 14 bases in the middle. CDR3 sequence (DNA): TGCAGCGTGCTCTCCGGAGGGGCTGAAGCTTTCTTT. Protein sequence: CSVLSGGAEAFF.

This clone was counted between two and nine times. This rearrangement joins TRBV15 to TRBJ2-5; TRBD2 agrees at 7 bases. The CDR3 contains 15 residues. Germline CDR1 and CDR2: LNHNV and YYDKDF (reference sequence). Trimming cost V 3 bases and J 7 bases; bases outside gene matches: 11. CDR3 sequence reads: CATSSEQRDTGTQYF. The DNA of the CDR3 is TGTGCCACCAGCAGCGAACAGCGGGATACGGGGACCCAGTACTTC.

The chain couples TRBV10-1 to TRBJ1-1; D remains ambiguous. This CDR3 region has 12 residues. Germline V gene data show CDR1 as WNHNN and CDR2 as SYGVQD (reference sequence). Trimming cost V 8 bases and J 4 bases, with 11 bases left between them. The CDR3 DNA reads as TGCGCCAGCCGTGGAAGCGGCACTGAAGCTTTCTTT. It codes for CASRGSGTEAFF.

This rearrangement joins TRBV6-8 to TRBJ1-1; 7 bases match TRBD1. V trimming: 5 bases; J trimming: 2 bases; junction bases outside the gene matches: 8. Germline V gene data show CDR1 as MNHGY and CDR2 as SAAAGT. The CDR3 consists of 15 residues. The CDR3 loop is CASSSRQGKNTEAFF. CDR3 nucleotides: TGTGCCAGCAGTAGCCGACAGGGCAAAAACACTGAAGCTTTCTTT.

The genes are TRBV5-8 and TRBJ1-5, with unresolved D. This CDR3 contains 12 residues. Germline V gene sequence: CDR1 SGHTS, CDR2 YDEGEE. The V and J ends lost 2 bases and 9 bases respectively, with 9 bases between them. CDR3 sequence (DNA): TGTGCCAGCAGCTTCTACCAGGCGCCCCAGCATTTT. Its translation: CASSFYQAPQHF.

The chain employs TRBV5-1 and TRBJ2-2, with 8 bases identical to TRBD1. Germline values: CDR1 SGHRS, CDR2 YFSETQ. This CDR3 is 18 amino acids long. The J segment lost 3 bases and the V segment lost 3 bases, leaving 13 bases of the junction unmatched. This chain's CDR3 is CASSSAPVRGPDTGELFF. CDR3 DNA: TGCGCCAGCAGCTCGGCCCCCGTCAGGGGGCCAGACACCGGGGAGCTGTTTTTT.

The chain employs TRBV7-9 and TRBJ2-2, with D unclear. This CDR3 has 13 amino acids. The germline gives CDR1 SEHNR, CDR2 FQNEAQ (reference sequence). Trimming left V 1 base short and J 5 bases short, with 5 bases between. CDR3 protein: CASSLDVTGELFF. In DNA form, the CDR3 reads TGTGCCAGCAGCTTAGATGTAACCGGGGAGCTGTTTTTT.

The CDR3 nucleotides are TGTGCCATCAGTGAGTCGACAGGGGTCGCTTTCTTT. Translation gives CAISESTGVAFF. This rearrangement joins TRBV10-3 to TRBJ1-1; 8 bases line up with TRBD1. CDR3 length: 12 amino acids. Germline V gives CDR1 ENHRY, CDR2 SYGVKD. Trimming at V came to 0 bases and at J to 11 bases, leaving 2 bases not matched to a gene.

This chain links TRBV7-8 with TRBJ2-3; 14 bases agree with TRBD2. CDR1 SGHVS and CDR2 FQNEAQ come from the germline V gene. The CDR3 has 16 residues. The V gene end was trimmed by 4 bases and the J gene end by 1 base; junction bases not matched to a gene: 1. The chain's CDR3 is CASSSGLAGGTDTQYF. As DNA, the CDR3 is TGTGCCAGCAGCTCGGGACTAGCGGGAGGCACAGATACGCAGTATTTT.

J is TRBJ2-7 and V is TRBV5-6, with a tentative D call TRBD2 (5 bases). CDR3 length: 15 amino acids. V gave up 1 base and J gave up 3 bases, with 14 bases separating them. Looked up from germline, CDR1 is SGHDT and CDR2 is YYEEEE. CDR3 sequence: CASSLHSGNLYEQYF. CDR3 bases: TGTGCCAGCAGCTTGCACTCGGGGAACCTCTACGAGCAGTACTTC.